A selection of T cell receptor beta chains follows, all from one sample in a study of T-cell memory formation after mild COVID-19. A single record per CDR3 protein comes from TCRdb applying MiXCR to the 5' RACE reads. The table has 75,000 to 90,000 distinct CDR3 sequences, over 11% seen once. Sequencing was carried out using PBMCs or a T cell subset sorted from them (not recorded which). The receptors originated from an adult woman who had mild COVID-19 (a few samples of this study predate the infection). Cell type and time point are not known. Each CDR3 is given without its conserved first and last residue.

cdr3_aa: SVEARTQDADTQY
cdr3_length: 13
v_call: TRBV29-1
j_call: TRBJ2-3

cdr3_aa: ASSGLAEYNEQF
cdr3_length: 12
v_call: TRBV6-5
j_call: TRBJ2-1

cdr3_aa: AIGGANEQF
cdr3_length: 9
v_call: TRBV5-1
j_call: TRBJ2-1

cdr3_aa: ASSALQRTYEQY
cdr3_length: 12
v_call: TRBV11-2
j_call: TRBJ2-7

cdr3_aa: ASSSPRTEAF
cdr3_length: 10
v_call: TRBV7-2
j_call: TRBJ1-1

cdr3_aa: ASSSRDRGRDTQY
cdr3_length: 13
v_call: TRBV5-1
j_call: TRBJ2-3

cdr3_aa: SANSGTSGVLNEQF
cdr3_length: 14
v_call: TRBV20-1
j_call: TRBJ2-1

cdr3_aa: SARMGDYEQY
cdr3_length: 10
v_call: TRBV20-1
j_call: TRBJ2-7

cdr3_aa: ASSQGAGEF
cdr3_length: 9
v_call: TRBV4-1
j_call: TRBJ2-1

cdr3_aa: ASSSGLAYNEQF
cdr3_length: 12
v_call: TRBV19
j_call: TRBJ2-1

cdr3_aa: ASATTGTEAF
cdr3_length: 10
v_call: TRBV12-5
j_call: TRBJ1-1

cdr3_aa: SARVSGTEQF
cdr3_length: 10
v_call: TRBV20-1
j_call: TRBJ2-1

cdr3_aa: ASSQDPEITGANVLT
cdr3_length: 15
v_call: TRBV4-1
j_call: TRBJ2-6

cdr3_aa: ASSLAGGSAGNEQF
cdr3_length: 14
v_call: TRBV7-6
j_call: TRBJ2-1

cdr3_aa: ASSPPSGASGQETQY
cdr3_length: 15
v_call: TRBV5-1
j_call: TRBJ2-5

cdr3_aa: ASSPYGGIGGSYEQY
cdr3_length: 15
v_call: TRBV9
j_call: TRBJ2-7

cdr3_aa: ASSVPTSGENSKETQY
cdr3_length: 16
v_call: TRBV9
j_call: TRBJ2-5

cdr3_aa: ASDLTAGTDTQY
cdr3_length: 12
v_call: TRBV12-3/TRBV12-4
j_call: TRBJ2-3

cdr3_aa: ASSLSMNTEAF
cdr3_length: 11
v_call: TRBV11-2
j_call: TRBJ1-1

cdr3_aa: ASSLSAPWGEQF
cdr3_length: 12
v_call: TRBV7-2
j_call: TRBJ2-1

cdr3_aa: AWSMVNTEAF
cdr3_length: 10
v_call: TRBV30
j_call: TRBJ1-1

cdr3_aa: ASSLSSGSYNEQF
cdr3_length: 13
v_call: TRBV6-6
j_call: TRBJ2-1

cdr3_aa: ASRSAGYTEAF
cdr3_length: 11
v_call: TRBV7-3
j_call: TRBJ1-1

cdr3_aa: ATRRTGTGFNSPLH
cdr3_length: 14
v_call: TRBV15
j_call: TRBJ1-6

cdr3_aa: ASSQAHGGSYEQY
cdr3_length: 13
v_call: TRBV4-3
j_call: TRBJ2-7

cdr3_aa: ASSPRREWYEQY
cdr3_length: 12
v_call: TRBV7-9
j_call: TRBJ2-7

cdr3_aa: ASSYVGGIYEQY
cdr3_length: 12
v_call: TRBV6-5
j_call: TRBJ2-7

cdr3_aa: SASGSGYEQY
cdr3_length: 10
v_call: TRBV20-1
j_call: TRBJ2-7

cdr3_aa: ASSPRTGAALGSRAF
cdr3_length: 15
v_call: TRBV27
j_call: TRBJ1-1